These 8 T cell receptor beta chains were sequenced from one sample in a study of cytomegalovirus exposure and HLA in healthy donors. With 60 Vbeta and 13 Jbeta primers, the PCR was carried out. Sequencing used immunoSEQ multiplex PCR; TCRdb keeps in-frame clones, though not all of them. Seen here are 99,000 or so clones, roughly a tenth observed once, and the top ten hold 5.8%. Sequenced sample: PBMCs. The receptors were gathered from a man aged 35-49 years in good health and CMV-seropositive.

The chain has TRBV11-1 and TRBJ2-1, with a tentative D call TRBD1 (6 bases). Germline CDR1 reads SGHAT; CDR2 reads FQDESV (reference sequence). The CDR3 is 14 residues long. Trimming pared 8 bases from V and 0 bases from J, leaving 11 bases between. The CDR3 loop reads CASRDISSYNEQFF. The CDR3 DNA reads TGTGCCAGCCGGGACATTTCCTCCTACAATGAGCAGTTCTTC.

The chain employs TRBV5-1 and TRBJ2-7, with 7 bases identical to TRBD1. Trimming removed 3 bases from V and 0 bases from J; junction bases left unmatched: 9. Germline V gene data show CDR1 as SGHRS and CDR2 as YFSETQ. CDR3 length equals 16 residues. CDR3 region: CASSSSQGSRSYEQYF. The CDR3, as DNA: TGCGCCAGCAGCTCGTCACAGGGGAGCCGCTCCTACGAGCAGTACTTC.

V is TRBV4-1 and J is TRBJ1-5, with 8 bases lining up with TRBD1. Looked up from germline, CDR1 is MGHRA and CDR2 is YSYEKL. After removal of 7 bases from V and 6 bases from J, the junction contained 17 bases not matched to a gene. This CDR3 has 17 amino acids. CDR3 DNA: TGCGCCAGCAACAATCATAAGGGCGGACAGGGAGGTCAGCCCCAGCATTTT. It codes for CASNNHKGGQGGQPQHF.

In its sample, this clone was seen a few times. This chain connects TRBV2 to TRBJ2-1; D not certain. Deletions cut 7 bases from V and 8 bases from J, with 9 bases between. Germline V gene lookup returns CDR1 SNHLY and CDR2 FYNNEI. The CDR3 length is 11 residues. CDR3 DNA: TGTGCCAGCACTGGAGAATATGAGCAGTTCTTC. Amino acids: CASTGEYEQFF.

This clone turned up a few times. The chain employs TRBV29-1 and TRBJ2-7; D possibly corresponds to TRBD2 (5 bases). Trimming took 5 bases from V and 6 from J, leaving 14 bases between them. Germline CDR1 and CDR2: SQVTM and ANQGSEA. CDR3 size: 12 residues. CDR3 amino acids: CSVLLGIGEQYF. The CDR3 nucleotides are TGCAGCGTTTTACTAGGGATCGGCGAGCAGTACTTC.

Concerning this clone: Germline is not matched at one junction end, which may reflect a read error. The chain employs TRBV9 and TRBJ2-5; 10 bases match TRBD2. CDR3 length: 17 amino acids. The germline gives CDR1 SGDLS, CDR2 YYNGEE. The CDR3 is CASSVGLLAGGGENQYF. In nucleotides, the CDR3 is TGTGCCAGCAGCGTTGGTCTATTAGCGGGAGGAGGTGAGAACCAGTACTTC.

This clone was picked up a small number of times. This chain uses TRBV28 with TRBJ1-1; D gene unclear. V lost 4 bases and J 9 bases, leaving 12 bases between the germline ends. Germline lookup yields CDR1 MDHEN and CDR2 SYDVKM. The CDR3 spans 12 residues. The chain's CDR3 is CASSSRWAQAFF. The CDR3, as DNA: TGTGCCAGCAGTTCCCGGTGGGCGCAAGCTTTCTTT.

The genes are TRBV28 and TRBJ2-7; 13 bases are a match to TRBD2. The CDR3 contains 18 residues. Per germline, CDR1 MDHEN and CDR2 SYDVKM. J lost 0 bases, V lost 5 bases, and 10 bases had no gene match. CDR3 amino acids: CASSTGTSGKEGSYEQYF. The CDR3 DNA follows: TGTGCCAGCAGTACCGGGACTAGCGGGAAAGAGGGCTCCTACGAGCAGTACTTC.